Shown below are 28 T cell receptor beta chains from a single sample sequenced in a study of shared clonotypes between healthy human individuals. Sequencing used immunoSEQ multiplex PCR; TCRdb keeps in-frame clones, though not all of them. Of 400,000 to 600,000 clones detected, about three quarters appear once; the ten largest clones hold 12%. The specimen was PBMCs. These TCRs come from a woman between 40 and 55 years old in good health. Some clones in this sample may be carry-over from other donors' samples.

With regard to this clone: The same CDR3 also results from other DNA sequences found in this sample. The rearrangement uses TRBV5-1 and TRBJ2-1, with 11 bases matching TRBD2. V shed 4 bases, J shed 4 bases, and the junction held 4 bases outside the gene matches. This CDR3 has 15 residues. Germline V gene lookup returns CDR1 SGHRS and CDR2 YFSETQ. This CDR3 is CASSETSGSYNEQFF. The CDR3 region has the DNA TGCGCCAGCAGCGAAACTAGCGGGAGTTACAATGAGCAGTTCTTC.

The chain is built from TRBV7-9 and TRBJ2-1; the match to TRBD2 covers 8 bases. V was pared by 6 bases and J by 8 bases, with 6 bases of the junction left unmatched. Germline CDR1 is SEHNR and CDR2 is FQNEAQ (reference sequence). The CDR3 runs to 13 residues. The CDR3 sequence: CASSPAGADEQFF. CDR3 nucleotide sequence: TGTGCCAGCAGTCCAGCGGGAGCTGATGAGCAGTTCTTC.

This clone occurred a few times. The rearrangement links TRBV18 to TRBJ1-5; 9 bases align to TRBD1. V lost 1 base, J lost 5 bases, and 0 bases stayed unmatched. The CDR3 is made up of 14 amino acids. CDR1 and CDR2 from the germline V gene are KGHSH and LQKENI. CDR3 sequence (DNA): TGTGCCAGCTCACCACGACAGGGGGATCAGCCCCAGCATTTT. Its protein product is CASSPRQGDQPQHF.

Points on this clone: A read error likely explains this, since a far larger clone differs by one base. This sample also contains other DNA sequences that code for the same CDR3. The J gene is TRBJ2-7, the V gene TRBV30; D tentatively fits TRBD1 or TRBD2 (5 bases each). The CDR3 loop spans 13 amino acids. CDR1 and CDR2 from the germline V gene are GTSNPN and SVGIG (reference sequence). CDR3 amino acids: CASPGPSIYEQYF. The CDR3 bases are TGCGCCTCGCCGGGACCGTCCATCTACGAGCAGTACTTC.

The chain uses TRBV7-6 and TRBJ2-3; 7 nucleotides agree with TRBD1. V lost 4 bases and J lost 3; bases outside the gene matches: 7. Germline V CDR1 and CDR2: SGHVS, FNYEAQ. CDR3 size: 15 residues. CDR3 residues: CASSSDRIRTDTQYF. CDR3 DNA: TGTGCCAGCAGCTCGGACAGGATCCGGACAGATACGCAGTATTTT.

The chain couples TRBV19 to TRBJ1-2; 7 nucleotides agree with TRBD1. The CDR3 consists of 14 residues. CDR1 and CDR2 (germline): LNHDA, SQIVND (reference sequence). The ends lost 1 base at V and 5 bases at J; junction bases unmatched: 4. The CDR3 loop is CASSIGQGSYGYTF. The CDR3 coding sequence is TGTGCCAGTAGTATAGGACAGGGTTCTTATGGCTACACCTTC.

The chain is built from TRBV19 and TRBJ1-1; D might be TRBD1 (6 bases). V lost 7 bases and J 5 bases, leaving 11 bases between the germline ends. This CDR3 region has 12 residues. Germline CDR1 reads LNHDA; CDR2 reads SQIVND (reference sequence). The DNA of the CDR3 is TGTGCCAGTACCCAGACAGGTACTGAAGCTTTCTTT. Its protein product is CASTQTGTEAFF.

Comment on this clone: In the same sample, other DNA sequences code for this CDR3. V usage is TRBV19 and J usage is TRBJ2-7; 11 nucleotides agree with TRBD1. This CDR3 comprises 14 residues. V gave up 7 bases and J gave up 3 bases; unmatched junction bases: 5. The germline gives CDR1 LNHDA, CDR2 SQIVND (reference sequence). The CDR3 is CASNPGTGGYEQYF. CDR3 coding DNA: TGTGCCAGTAACCCCGGGACAGGGGGCTACGAGCAGTACTTC.

The table lists this clone with a few counts. The V gene is TRBV28, the J gene TRBJ2-7; possible D gene TRBD1, 5 bases. The CDR3 is 15 residues long. CDR1 and CDR2 (germline): MDHEN, SYDVKM. Trimming left V 2 bases short and J 2 bases short, with 13 bases between. The CDR3 bases are TGTGCCAGCAGTTTAGAAGCAGGGAATACCTACGAGCAGTACTTC. Its translation: CASSLEAGNTYEQYF.

The chain couples TRBV6-1 to TRBJ2-3, with TRBD2 matching over 11 bases. Germline V lookup: CDR1 MNHNS, CDR2 SASEGT. V dropped 3 bases and J dropped 6; count of bases not matched to a gene: 8. The CDR3 sequence is 16 residues long. The CDR3: CASSDVLAGGRDTQYF. CDR3 nucleotides: TGTGCCAGCAGTGATGTCCTAGCGGGAGGTCGGGATACGCAGTATTTT.

V gene TRBV18 combines with J gene TRBJ1-1; no clear D gene. Germline V gene sequence: CDR1 KGHSH, CDR2 LQKENI. V shed 3 bases and J shed 4 bases, with 21 bases lying between them. The CDR3 totals 17 residues. DNA of the CDR3: TGTGCCAGCTCACCTTATTCAGGACTAAATCCAGGCACTGAAGCTTTCTTT. Its protein is CASSPYSGLNPGTEAFF.

The chain carries TRBV19 and TRBJ2-1; TRBD2 might be the D (6 bases). Trimming pared 2 bases from V and 0 bases from J, leaving 14 bases between. Germline lookup yields CDR1 LNHDA and CDR2 SQIVND (reference sequence). This CDR3 has 17 residues. The CDR3 DNA reads TGTGCCAGTAGTATAAAATTTGGGGGGAGCTCCTACAATGAGCAGTTCTTC. This gives the protein CASSIKFGGSSYNEQFF.

The gene calls are TRBV6-6 and TRBJ2-5, with TRBD1 as a possible D gene (6 bases). The germline gives CDR1 MNHNY, CDR2 SVGAGI (reference sequence). V was pared by 2 bases and J by 4 bases, with 14 bases between. This CDR3 has 15 residues. CDR3 loop: CASSYNFRDIETQYF. In nucleotides, the CDR3 is TGTGCCAGCAGTTACAATTTCCGGGACATAGAGACCCAGTACTTC.

The chain has TRBV4-2 and TRBJ1-1; 9 positions agree with TRBD1. This CDR3 region has 16 residues. J was trimmed by 1 base and V by 4 bases; bases with no gene match: 7. Germline V gene data show CDR1 as LGHNA and CDR2 as YNFKEQ. CDR3 nucleotide sequence: TGTGCCAGCAGCCCGGGGACAGGGAGAGGGAACACTGAAGCTTTCTTT. Translated, it gives CASSPGTGRGNTEAFF.

The V gene is TRBV7-2, the J gene TRBJ2-1; no clear D gene. Trimming stripped 8 bases from V and 9 bases from J, with 17 bases between. Germline values: CDR1 SGHTA, CDR2 FQGNSA. This CDR3 has 13 residues. The CDR3 DNA is TGTGCCAGCTCCCAACGCTTCCTTAGTGAGCAGTTCTTC. Protein: CASSQRFLSEQFF.

The gene calls are TRBV28 and TRBJ2-2; 8 bases fit TRBD2. Germline CDR1 is MDHEN and CDR2 is SYDVKM. CDR3 size: 16 residues. V trimming: 0 bases; J trimming: 5 bases; junction bases outside the gene matches: 5. The CDR3 sequence: CASSLWGTRGTGELFF. The CDR3 coding sequence is TGTGCCAGCAGTTTATGGGGGACTAGGGGGACCGGGGAGCTGTTTTTT.

V and J are TRBV2 and TRBJ2-2; TRBD2 agrees at 14 bases. V dropped 4 bases and J dropped 6; count of bases not matched to a gene: 1. The germline V gene encodes CDR1 SNHLY and CDR2 FYNNEI. This CDR3 is built from 15 residues. The CDR3 here is CASSGLAGGPGELFF. The CDR3 nucleotides are TGTGCCAGCAGTGGACTAGCGGGAGGGCCCGGGGAGCTGTTTTTT.

The chain joins TRBV2 to TRBJ2-5; perhaps TRBD2 as D (6 bases). CDR1 and CDR2 from the germline V gene are SNHLY and FYNNEI. The CDR3 extends over 17 amino acids. The germline V and J ends were trimmed by 3 bases and 0 bases, with 17 bases remaining between them. The CDR3 here is CASSDGGSRGYQETQYF. Written as DNA, the CDR3 is TGTGCCAGCAGTGATGGGGGGAGTCGGGGCTACCAAGAGACCCAGTACTTC.

This clone was found once. This rearrangement joins TRBV4-3 to TRBJ2-7; D gene ambiguous. Germline V gives CDR1 LGHNA, CDR2 YSLEER. The CDR3 consists of 15 residues. The V end lost 1 base, the J end lost 0 bases, and 10 bases lay between the germline ends. The CDR3 is CASSQGPTSSYEQYF. Written as DNA, the CDR3 is TGCGCCAGCAGCCAAGGCCCGACGTCCTCCTACGAGCAGTACTTC.

The CDR3 nucleotides read TGTGCCTGGAGTCCACAGGGGAATGAAAAACTGTTTTTT. Protein product: CAWSPQGNEKLFF. The genes are TRBV30 and TRBJ1-4; TRBD1 matches at 7 bases. CDR3 length equals 13 residues. V dropped 2 bases and J dropped 5; count of bases not matched to a gene: 2. CDR1 is GTSNPN, CDR2 SVGIG, per germline (reference sequence).

Concerning this clone itself: Being one base from a much bigger clone, this may be a read error. The chain combines TRBV30 with TRBJ2-4; either TRBD1 or TRBD2 may supply D (5 bases each). The CDR3 extends over 13 amino acids. CDR1 and CDR2 from the germline V gene are GTSNPN and SVGIG (reference sequence). CDR3 in amino acids: CVWSAKGTNIQYF. CDR3 sequence (DNA): TGTGTCTGGAGCGCAAAGGGGACCAACATTCAGTACTTC.

This clone has just one count. The chain uses TRBV7-3 and TRBJ2-2, with 14 bases matching TRBD2. With V trimmed by 4 bases and J by 4 bases, 14 bases remained unmatched. The CDR3 is 20 amino acids. CDR1 is SGHTA, CDR2 FQGTGA, per germline. CDR3: CASSSPHGLAGGMATGELFF. The CDR3 DNA sequence: TGTGCCAGCAGCTCCCCCCACGGACTAGCGGGAGGTATGGCCACCGGGGAGCTGTTTTTT.

CDR3 in amino acids: CASRSTGELFF. The CDR3 region has the DNA TGTGCCAGCAGGTCAACCGGGGAGCTGTTTTTT. The chain links TRBV27 to TRBJ2-2; D remains unclear. Per the germline V gene, CDR1 is MNHEY and CDR2 is SMNVEV (reference sequence). V shed 6 bases and J shed 5 bases, with 4 bases lying between them. The CDR3 covers 11 residues.

The J gene is TRBJ1-1, the V gene TRBV10-2, with D possibly being TRBD1 (5 bases). The germline V gene has CDR1 WSHSY and CDR2 SAAADI. The CDR3 totals 14 residues. V was shortened by 4 bases and J by 3 bases, with 12 bases between the two germline ends. For the CDR3, the DNA is TGCGCCAGCAGTGCCCGGGGCAGGGACACTGAAGCTTTCTTT. Its translation is CASSARGRDTEAFF.

J is TRBJ2-1 and V is TRBV7-9; 12 positions agree with TRBD2. The CDR3 is made up of 15 amino acids. The V gene's germline CDR1 is SEHNR and CDR2 FQNEAQ (reference sequence). V shed 7 bases, J shed 5 bases, and the junction held 6 bases outside the gene matches. In nucleotides, the CDR3 is TGTGCCAGCAACATACTAGCGGGAGGTAACAATGAGCAGTTCTTC. It is translated as CASNILAGGNNEQFF.

Concerning this clone itself: This may be a read error: a much more frequent sequence differs by one nucleotide. The J gene is TRBJ1-1, the V gene TRBV29-1, with a possible D match to TRBD1 (5 bases). Germline V gives CDR1 SQVTM, CDR2 ANQGSEA. There are 12 residues in the CDR3. With 6 bases removed from V and 6 bases from J, the gap between germline ends came to 14 bases. CDR3 protein: CSVGDSNAEAFF. CDR3 nucleotides: TGCAGCGTCGGTGACAGTAACGCTGAAGCTTTCTTT.

This sequence joins TRBV5-1 and TRBJ2-5; D is unclear. The CDR3 runs to 14 residues. Trimming shortened V by 0 bases and J by 7 bases, and 13 bases separated the two germline ends. Germline CDR1 and CDR2: SGHRS and YFSETQ. The CDR3 spells CASSLAGYYATQYF. The CDR3 DNA follows: TGCGCCAGCAGCTTGGCCGGCTACTATGCGACCCAGTACTTC.

This clone was picked up many times. In DNA form, the CDR3 reads TGTGCCAGCAGCTTGGGAAGGCGGAACCGATACAATGAGCAGTTCTTC. Translating it yields CASSLGRRNRYNEQFF. The chain recombines TRBV5-4 with TRBJ2-1; no clear D gene. The germline V gene encodes CDR1 SGHNT and CDR2 YYREEE (reference sequence). CDR3 length: 16 amino acids. Trimming left V 0 bases short and J 4 bases short, with 14 bases between.